The 32 T cell receptor beta chains in this list originate from one sample, sequenced in a study of blood T cell repertoires in COVID-19 (dated by TCRdb to 2019 to 2021). Library construction relied on the immunoSEQ multiplex PCR assay. TCRdb re-hosts the immuneACCESS table, in-frame sequences only. Its copies lack some clones; in the studies checked, an unresolved V gene accounts for under half of them, and the cause for the rest is not known. This sample gives roughly 150,000 clones in total; about 85% of them show up just once. The ten largest clones capture under 6% of the sample. The material sequenced was peripheral blood. The receptors were sampled from a woman between 45 and 60 years old with COVID-19, enrolled during active disease.

This rearrangement joins TRBV6-2 or TRBV6-3 to TRBJ2-2; 8 nucleotides align to TRBD2. Losses at the gene ends were 0 bases for V and 6 bases for J; bases not matched to a gene: 12. The germline gives CDR1 MNHEY, CDR2 SVGEGT. The CDR3 covers 18 residues. For the CDR3, the DNA is TGTGCCAGCAGTTACTCTCTAACGGGGGGGCCCGGGGCCGGGGAGCTGTTTTTT. This sequence encodes CASSYSLTGGPGAGELFF.

The V gene is TRBV6-5, the J gene TRBJ1-1, with a tentative D call TRBD1 (5 bases). The V and J ends lost 7 bases and 0 bases respectively, with 12 bases between them. CDR1 is MNHEY, CDR2 SVGAGI, per germline. This CDR3 comprises 14 residues. The CDR3 DNA sequence: TGTGCCAGCAAAACAGGTGAAATGAACACTGAAGCTTTCTTT. This translates into CASKTGEMNTEAFF.

The table lists this clone with a few counts. The V gene is TRBV7-2, the J gene TRBJ2-3; TRBD2 agrees at 8 bases. The ends lost 4 bases at V and 4 bases at J; junction bases unmatched: 4. The V gene's germline CDR1 is SGHTA and CDR2 FQGNSA. This CDR3 is built from 14 residues. CDR3 residues: CASSSGLAADTQYF. DNA of the CDR3: TGTGCCAGCAGCTCAGGACTAGCTGCAGATACGCAGTATTTT.

The chain employs TRBV2 and TRBJ1-2, with 7 bases lining up with TRBD1. The CDR3 is 12 residues long. Germline CDR1 is SNHLY and CDR2 is FYNNEI. J lost 9 bases, V lost 7 bases, and 8 bases had no gene match. The CDR3 DNA reads TGTGCCAGCACCCCACAGGGGATTCGCTACACCTTC. Protein: CASTPQGIRYTF.

This chain links TRBV30 with TRBJ1-4; 8 bases agree with TRBD1. This CDR3 is 15 amino acids long. V gave up 0 bases and J gave up 6 bases; unmatched junction bases: 6. Germline lookup yields CDR1 GTSNPN and CDR2 SVGIG (reference sequence). The CDR3 spells CAWSVADRGDEKLFF. The CDR3 nucleotides are TGTGCCTGGAGTGTTGCAGACAGGGGAGATGAAAAACTGTTTTTT.

This chain connects TRBV28 to TRBJ2-7; the D is unclear. The CDR3 totals 11 residues. V lost 6 bases and J 2 bases, leaving 5 bases between the germline ends. Germline loops: CDR1 MDHEN, CDR2 SYDVKM. CDR3 DNA: TGTGCCAGCAGAACAGCCTACGAGCAGTACTTC. It is translated as CASRTAYEQYF.

Worth noting for this clone: Other DNA sequences in the sample encode the same CDR3. J is TRBJ2-7 and V is TRBV28; 10 nucleotides agree with TRBD2. The junction had 4 bases not matched to a gene; V was cut back by 0 bases and J by 2 bases. The germline V gene has CDR1 MDHEN and CDR2 SYDVKM. This CDR3 region has 16 residues. The CDR3 coding sequence is TGTGCCAGCAGTTTATGGGCTAGCGGGGGCCCCTACGAGCAGTACTTC. Translating it yields CASSLWASGGPYEQYF.

The chain recombines TRBV7-6 with TRBJ1-1; the match to TRBD1 covers 11 bases. Trimming cost V 5 bases and J 4 bases; bases outside gene matches: 6. This CDR3 is 15 amino acids long. Germline CDR1 is SGHVS and CDR2 is FNYEAQ. The DNA of the CDR3 is TGTGCCAGCAGCGGGGGACAGGGGGTAGCCACTGAAGCTTTCTTT. This codes for CASSGGQGVATEAFF.

The chain employs TRBV30 and TRBJ1-3; maybe TRBD1 (5 bases). CDR1 is GTSNPN and CDR2 is SVGIG in the germline V gene (reference sequence). There are 14 residues in the CDR3. V shed 3 bases and J shed 2 bases, with 11 bases lying between them. DNA of the CDR3: TGTGCCTGGAGCCTCAGGGAGGCTGGAAACACCATATATTTT. Amino acid sequence: CAWSLREAGNTIYF.

V usage is TRBV6-5 and J usage is TRBJ2-5; 12 positions match TRBD2. The CDR3 length is 15 residues. Germline V gene data show CDR1 as MNHEY and CDR2 as SVGAGI. The ends lost 6 bases at V and 2 bases at J; junction bases unmatched: 4. The CDR3 DNA is TGTGCCAGCAGGCTAACTAGCGGGGGGCAAGAGACCCAGTACTTC. As protein: CASRLTSGGQETQYF.

J is TRBJ1-2 and V is TRBV4-3; 9 nucleotides match TRBD1. Trimming removed 0 bases from V and 4 bases from J; junction bases left unmatched: 3. Germline assignment: CDR1 LGHNA and CDR2 YSLEER. The CDR3 extends over 15 amino acids. The CDR3 protein is CASSQERDRVYGYTF. The CDR3 DNA follows: TGCGCCAGCAGCCAAGAAAGGGACAGGGTCTATGGCTACACCTTC.

This chain uses TRBV2 with TRBJ2-3; TRBD2 might be the D (6 bases). Between the trimmed V and J ends, which lost 1 base and 1 base, there was a span of 6 bases. The germline gives CDR1 SNHLY, CDR2 FYNNEI. This CDR3 has 14 amino acids. The CDR3 bases are TGTGCCAGCAGTGAAGGACTAGGCACAGATACGCAGTATTTT. It encodes CASSEGLGTDTQYF.

The rearrangement joins TRBV9 to TRBJ2-7; 8 bases are shared with TRBD1. In germline, CDR1 is SGDLS, CDR2 YYNGEE. Trimming took 4 bases from V and 6 from J; bases not matched to a gene: 9. The CDR3 runs to 14 residues. The CDR3 DNA reads as TGTGCCAGCAGCCCCCGACAGGGGATAGGCGAGCAGTACTTC. Protein sequence: CASSPRQGIGEQYF.

The chain links TRBV7-3 to TRBJ2-2; D is unclear. From germline, CDR1 is SGHTA and CDR2 FQGTGA. V was shortened by 1 base and J by 4 bases, with 4 bases between the two germline ends. The CDR3 loop spans 13 amino acids. The CDR3 sequence is CASSLSVTGELFF. The CDR3 DNA sequence: TGTGCCAGCAGCTTAAGCGTCACCGGGGAGCTGTTTTTT.

This clone was counted once. The chain is built from TRBV24-1 and TRBJ2-5; TRBD2 matches 10 bases. V lost 3 bases and J lost 1; bases outside the gene matches: 1. The CDR3 is 15 amino acids. Per the germline V gene, CDR1 is KGHDR and CDR2 is SFDVKD. The CDR3 reads CATSDSGGAQETQYF. CDR3 bases: TGTGCCACCAGTGATAGCGGGGGGGCCCAAGAGACCCAGTACTTC.

V gene TRBV7-9 combines with J gene TRBJ1-5; D might be TRBD1 (6 bases). Trimming shortened V by 3 bases and J by 0 bases, and 6 bases separated the two germline ends. This CDR3 is built from 14 residues. Germline V gene data show CDR1 as SEHNR and CDR2 as FQNEAQ (reference sequence). CDR3 coding DNA: TGTGCCAGCAGCTTGACAGGTAGCAATCAGCCCCAGCATTTT. Residues: CASSLTGSNQPQHF. Looking up the rest from reference TRBV7-9 and TRBJ1-5 gives the full variable domain: DTGVSQNPRHKITKRGQNVTFRCDPISEHNRLYWYRQTLGQGPEFLTYFQNEAQLEKSRLLSDRFSAERPKGSFSTLEIQRTEQGDSAMYLCASSLTGSNQPQHFGDGTRLSIL.

The V call is TRBV7-2, the J call TRBJ2-6; D unclear. Per the germline V gene, CDR1 is SGHTA and CDR2 is FQGNSA. This CDR3 has 16 residues. Trimming stripped 5 bases from V and 1 base from J, with 12 bases between. The CDR3: CASSVTDLSGANVLTF. As DNA, the CDR3 is TGTGCCAGCAGCGTAACAGACCTTTCTGGGGCCAACGTCCTGACTTTC.

The chain employs TRBV12-3 or TRBV12-4 and TRBJ1-5; TRBD1 is a possible D gene (5 bases). V lost 5 bases and J 7 bases, leaving 12 bases between the germline ends. The CDR3 is made up of 13 amino acids. The CDR3 nucleotides read TGTGCCAGCAGTCGCGGGGCAGTCCAGCCCCAGCATTTT. This encodes CASSRGAVQPQHF.

Only one count was recorded for this clone. CDR3 bases: TGCAGCGTTGATCTGGGACAGGGAGCCTATGGCTACACCTTC. The encoded protein is CSVDLGQGAYGYTF. V usage is TRBV29-1 and J usage is TRBJ1-2, with 9 nucleotides matching TRBD1. The V segment lost 3 bases and the J segment 4 bases; nucleotides outside the gene matches: 6. The CDR3 contains 14 residues. CDR1 SQVTM and CDR2 ANQGSEA come from the germline V gene. Drawing the rest from reference TRBV29-1 and TRBJ1-2, the complete variable domain is SAVISQKPSRDICQRGTSLTIQCQVDSQVTMMFWYRQQPGQSLTLIATANQGSEATYESGFVIDKFPISRPNLTFSTLTVSNMSPEDSSIYLCSVDLGQGAYGYTFGSGTRLTVV.

The genes are TRBV7-9 and TRBJ1-1; D may be TRBD1 (6 bases). There are 13 residues in the CDR3. From germline, CDR1 is SEHNR and CDR2 FQNEAQ (reference sequence). Trimming pared 5 bases from V and 3 bases from J, leaving 10 bases between. CDR3 sequence reads: CASSHRQDTEAFF. CDR3 DNA sequence: TGTGCCAGCAGCCACCGACAGGACACTGAAGCTTTCTTT.

In its sample, this clone was seen a few times. V and J are TRBV4-3 and TRBJ1-1, with 8 bases that match TRBD1. CDR1 and CDR2 (germline): LGHNA, YSLEER. V lost 3 bases, J lost 7 bases, and 7 bases stayed unmatched. CDR3 size: 14 residues. This CDR3 reads CASSHSDRVGEAFF. Written as DNA, the CDR3 is TGCGCCAGCAGCCACTCGGACAGGGTAGGTGAAGCTTTCTTT.

A few counts support this clone. This chain joins TRBV27 and TRBJ1-6; 7 bases fit TRBD1. V was pared by 6 bases and J by 7 bases, with 12 bases of the junction left unmatched. This CDR3 region has 16 residues. Germline CDR1 MNHEY, CDR2 SMNVEV (reference sequence). The CDR3 reads CASSPQPTGENSPLHF. Written as DNA, the CDR3 is TGTGCCAGCAGCCCTCAACCTACAGGGGAAAATTCACCCCTCCACTTT.

The chain uses TRBV11-2 and TRBJ2-5; D might be TRBD2 (6 bases). CDR3 size: 14 residues. Germline lookup yields CDR1 SGHAT and CDR2 FQNNGV. V dropped 4 bases and J dropped 7 bases, with 16 bases sitting between them. CDR3 residues: CASSSPASEGTQYF. The CDR3 DNA sequence: TGTGCCAGCAGCTCCCCCGCGTCGGAGGGGACCCAGTACTTC.

The V gene is TRBV2, the J gene TRBJ1-1, with D possibly TRBD1 on 6 matching bases. V shed 2 bases and J shed 5 bases, with 18 bases lying between them. Germline CDR1 reads SNHLY; CDR2 reads FYNNEI. There are 16 residues in the CDR3. The CDR3 region has the DNA TGTGCCAGCAGTGAAACGGGGGGCGCATGGTATACTGAAGCTTTCTTT. It yields the protein CASSETGGAWYTEAFF.

This rearrangement joins TRBV6-6 to TRBJ1-1; 7 nucleotides agree with TRBD1. In germline, CDR1 is MNHNY, CDR2 SVGAGI (reference sequence). The CDR3 extends over 14 amino acids. With V trimmed by 10 bases and J by 0 bases, 8 bases remained unmatched. Here the CDR3 reads CATRLQGLNTEAFF. The CDR3 bases are TGTGCCACCCGGTTACAGGGGTTGAACACTGAAGCTTTCTTT.

The chain couples TRBV10-3 to TRBJ2-1; 7 nucleotides match TRBD1. This CDR3 region has 13 residues. Germline V lookup: CDR1 ENHRY, CDR2 SYGVKD. The ends lost 7 bases at V and 5 bases at J; junction bases unmatched: 5. The CDR3 DNA reads as TGTGCCATCATGGGGACAGCGAACAATGAGCAGTTCTTC. Protein sequence: CAIMGTANNEQFF.

This clone was observed a handful of times. Written as DNA, the CDR3 is TGTGCCAGCAGATCCGGTGTGCGGGGAACCACAGATACGCAGTATTTT. Protein: CASRSGVRGTTDTQYF. The chain uses TRBV28 and TRBJ2-3; D may be TRBD2 (6 bases). This CDR3 contains 16 residues. V lost 6 bases, J lost 2 bases, and 18 bases lay in between. Germline V gene data show CDR1 as MDHEN and CDR2 as SYDVKM.

The V and J genes are TRBV11-3 and TRBJ1-2; the match to TRBD1 covers 10 bases. V trimming: 5 bases; J trimming: 4 bases; junction bases outside the gene matches: 7. This CDR3 has 15 amino acids. In germline, CDR1 is SGHNT, CDR2 YENEEA. The CDR3 nucleotides are TGTGCCAGCAGCCTGGGGACAGGGGAGTTCTATGGCTACACCTTC. It specifies CASSLGTGEFYGYTF.

The chain couples TRBV3-1 (or the pseudogene TRBV3-2) to TRBJ2-7; a weak D match, TRBD2 (6 bases). V gave up 1 base and J gave up 3 bases, with 7 bases separating them. The CDR3 has 13 residues. CDR1 is LGHDT, CDR2 YNNKEL, per germline (reference sequence). CDR3 protein: CASSQGGDYEQYF. DNA of the CDR3: TGTGCCAGCAGCCAAGGGGGGGACTACGAGCAGTACTTC.

This chain connects TRBV12-3 or TRBV12-4 to TRBJ1-2; D is uncertain. Trimming stripped 7 bases from V and 9 bases from J, with 18 bases between. The CDR3 length is 13 residues. CDR3 coding DNA: TGTGCCAGCACCTATTGGGAGGGATCACGCTACACCTTC. Amino acids: CASTYWEGSRYTF.

The rearrangement uses TRBV3-1 (or the pseudogene TRBV3-2) and TRBJ2-7; tentatively, D is TRBD2 (6 bases). From germline, CDR1 is LGHDT and CDR2 YNNKEL (reference sequence). The CDR3 is 13 residues long. V was clipped by 1 base and J by 2 bases, with 6 bases between them. The CDR3 DNA is TGTGCCAGCAGCCAAGGGGGGGCCTACGAGCAGTACTTC. Translating it yields CASSQGGAYEQYF.

This clone was seen only a few times. J is TRBJ1-5 and V is TRBV9; tentatively, D is TRBD1 (5 bases). V lost 0 bases to trimming and J lost 5 bases, with 9 bases between them. The CDR3 sequence is 14 residues long. Germline assignment: CDR1 SGDLS and CDR2 YYNGEE. For the CDR3, the DNA is TGTGCCAGCAGCGTAGATGGGGCATATCAGCCCCAGCATTTT. This encodes CASSVDGAYQPQHF. Supplemented by reference TRBV9 and TRBJ1-5, the full variable domain reads DSGVTQTPKHLITATGQRVTLRCSPRSGDLSVYWYQQSLDQGLQFLIQYYNGEERAKGNILERFSAQQFPDLHSELNLSSLELGDSALYFCASSVDGAYQPQHFGDGTRLSIL.